This T cell receptor (beta chain) was recovered during a study of blood T cell repertoires in COVID-19. Study-wide background: T cells, B-cell-depleted T cells, or PBMCs supplied cDNA or gDNA.

This CDR3 has 16 residues. The trim removed 4 bases at V and 4 bases at J, leaving 10 bases unmatched. CDR1 SGHTS and CDR2 YDEGEE come from the germline V gene. Study processing details: Amplified reference gene primers provided the basis for estimating nucleated cell counts. Here immunoSEQ multiplex PCR was the method, and the copy in TCRdb shows in-frame clones only, minus some. V, J and clone size derive from that table, while D and trimming were established from the DNA sequence. The sample lists just over 650,000 clones, approximately 90% occurring once. Sequencing was performed on peripheral blood. This TCR derives from a young woman with acute or convalescent COVID-19. The V gene is TRBV5-8, the J gene TRBJ1-2; 10 nucleotides line up with TRBD1. The CDR3 here is CASSLGVTGGGYGYTF. DNA of the CDR3: TGTGCCAGCAGCCTTGGGGTGACAGGGGGCGGCTATGGCTACACCTTC.